This TCR beta chain is drawn from a study of T cell responses to AZD1222 COVID-19 vaccine. Profiling relied on immunoSEQ multiplex PCR, and the TCRdb table lists in-frame clones only, not all of them. The repertoire holds 95,000 to 110,000 clones, about 93% seen once, with about 6.6% in the top ten. The study pooled second doses at about 4 or about 12 weeks. Germline CDR1 MNHNY, CDR2 SVGAGI (reference sequence). The CDR3 sequence is 18 residues long. J was trimmed by 2 bases and V by 5 bases; bases with no gene match: 11. The receptor was derived from an adult who received the AZD1222 COVID-19 vaccine. This rearrangement joins TRBV6-6 to TRBJ1-5; 11 nucleotides line up with TRBD1. Sequencing was performed on peripheral blood, taken 28 days after the second AZD1222 dose. CDR3 coding DNA: TGTGCCAGCAGTCCCGGGACAGGGGGATGGAGGGGCAATCAGCCCCAGCATTTT. It codes for CASSPGTGGWRGNQPQHF.